The 29 T cell receptor beta chains in this list originate from one sample, sequenced in a study of T cells after yellow fever vaccination. TCRdb called the 5' RACE reads again in MiXCR, with one record for every CDR3 protein. The repertoire holds some 240,000 distinct CDR3 sequences, with approximately 5.2% as singletons. The sample here was CD4+ T cells sorted from PBMCs, taken on the day of the yellow fever booster vaccination. These receptors were collected from a man between 18 and 29 years old who received the YFV17D yellow fever vaccine.

This clonotype was seen a handful of times. V gene TRBV4-1 combines with J gene TRBJ1-6; possibly TRBD1 for D (6 bases). The germline CDR1 and CDR2 sequences are MGHRA and YSYEKL. The CDR3 has 16 amino acids. V dropped 1 base and J dropped 8 bases, with 15 bases sitting between them. CDR3 coding DNA: TGCGCCAGCAGCCAAGGGGGGGGGCTAAGGTATTCACCCCTCCACTTT. It yields the protein CASSQGGGLRYSPLHF.

This clonotype was observed a single time. One junction end does not reproduce the germline sequence, and a read error may be involved. The chain recombines TRBV5-6 with TRBJ1-5; TRBD1 might be the D (6 bases). The CDR3 sequence is 14 residues long. The germline CDR1 and CDR2 sequences are SGHDT and YYEEEE. The CDR3: CASSLWLGGQTQHF. CDR3 in DNA: TGTGCCAGCAGCTTGTGGCTAGGGGGTCAGACCCAGCATTTT.

This chain uses TRBV20-1 with TRBJ2-7, with no clear D. Germline CDR1 and CDR2: DFQATT and SNEGSKA (reference sequence). This CDR3 spans 14 amino acids. Trimming stripped 5 bases from V and 2 bases from J, with 16 bases between. CDR3 amino acids: CSAPHQPKTYEQYV. The CDR3 coding sequence is TGCAGTGCTCCCCACCAGCCGAAAACCTACGAGCAGTACGTC.

The gene calls are TRBV30 and TRBJ2-7; 11 bases match TRBD2. The junction had 3 bases not matched to a gene; V was cut back by 6 bases and J by 2 bases. Per the germline V gene, CDR1 is GTSNPN and CDR2 is SVGIG (reference sequence). The CDR3 contains 13 residues. CDR3 amino acids: CACQTSGAYEQYF. The DNA of the CDR3 is TGTGCCTGCCAGACTAGCGGGGCCTACGAGCAGTACTTC.

The table lists this clonotype with a few counts. V and J are TRBV6-5 and TRBJ1-5; D gene ambiguous. Germline V lookup: CDR1 MNHEY, CDR2 SVGAGI. The CDR3 covers 12 residues. Trimming cost V 6 bases and J 7 bases, with 10 bases left between them. DNA of the CDR3: TGTGCCAGCAGCAACGCGGGGCAGCCCCAGCATTTT. This translates into CASSNAGQPQHF.

The table lists this clonotype with many counts. The chain recombines TRBV7-3 with TRBJ2-7, with TRBD1 identical over 8 bases. V lost 0 bases, J lost 4 bases, and 17 bases stayed unmatched. Per the germline V gene, CDR1 is SGHTA and CDR2 is FQGTGA. The CDR3 totals 19 residues. The CDR3 nucleotides read TGTGCCAGCAGCTTAACGGACCTTTGGAGGACAGGGATGATATACGAGCAGTACGTC. Its protein product is CASSLTDLWRTGMIYEQYV.

At least ten counts were recorded for this clonotype. The V and J genes are TRBV11-2 and TRBJ2-3; 10 nucleotides match TRBD1. J gave up 4 bases and V 2 bases, and 6 bases lay outside the gene matches. Germline CDR1 and CDR2: SGHAT and FQNNGV. The CDR3 spans 16 residues. CDR3 sequence (DNA): TGTGCCAGCAGCTTATGGGGACAGGGGAACCCAGATACGCAGTATTTT. Protein product: CASSLWGQGNPDTQYF.

This clonotype has more than one count but fewer than ten. The J gene is TRBJ2-1, the V gene TRBV5-1, with 7 bases aligning to TRBD2. The CDR3 is made up of 14 amino acids. Trimming took 0 bases from V and 6 from J; bases not matched to a gene: 3. Looked up from germline, CDR1 is SGHRS and CDR2 is YFSETQ. The CDR3 reads CASSLGLAANEQFF. DNA of the CDR3: TGCGCCAGCAGCTTGGGACTAGCAGCCAATGAGCAGTTCTTC.

This clonotype was seen more than once but under ten times. This chain joins TRBV6-1 and TRBJ2-7, with D possibly called TRBD1 or TRBD2 (5 bases each). The CDR3 is 14 residues long. CDR1 and CDR2 (germline): MNHNS, SASEGT. V dropped 1 base and J dropped 2 bases, with 9 bases sitting between them. The CDR3 protein is CASSEGRGAYEQYV. In nucleotides, the CDR3 is TGTGCCAGCAGTGAAGGTAGAGGGGCCTACGAGCAGTACGTC.

This clonotype was detected only a few times. The chain joins TRBV19 to TRBJ1-5; no clear D. Deletions cut 7 bases from V and 0 bases from J, with 7 bases between. CDR1 is LNHDA, CDR2 SQIVND, per germline (reference sequence). The CDR3 covers 13 residues. For the CDR3, the DNA is TGTGCCAGTAAGCAGAATAGCAATCAGCCCCAGCATTTT. It yields the protein CASKQNSNQPQHF.

The genes are TRBV11-2 and TRBJ2-3; 8 bases are shared with TRBD1. CDR3 size: 16 residues. J gave up 0 bases and V 6 bases, and 8 bases lay outside the gene matches. Germline CDR1 and CDR2: SGHAT and FQNNGV. The CDR3 DNA is TGTGCCAGCAGAAATCAGGGGGCGCTCAGCACAGATACGCAGTATTTT. It yields the protein CASRNQGALSTDTQYF. Looking up the rest from reference TRBV11-2 and TRBJ2-3 gives the full variable domain: EAGVAQSPRYKIIEKRQSVAFWCNPISGHATLYWYQQILGQGPKLLIQFQNNGVVDDSQLPKDRFSAERLKGVDSTLKIQPAKLEDSAVYLCASRNQGALSTDTQYFGPGTRLTVL.

The table lists this clonotype with a few counts. This rearrangement joins TRBV28 to TRBJ2-3; D call uncertain. Germline V gene lookup returns CDR1 MDHEN and CDR2 SYDVKM. The CDR3 length is 16 residues. Trimming pared 1 base from V and 3 bases from J, leaving 14 bases between. The CDR3 loop reads CASSLFPQKLTDTQYF. Here the CDR3 DNA reads TGTGCCAGCAGTTTATTCCCCCAGAAATTAACAGATACGCAGTATTTT.

This clonotype was seen many times. V gene TRBV4-2 combines with J gene TRBJ2-5, with D perhaps given as TRBD1 or TRBD2 (5 bases each). This CDR3 is built from 14 residues. Trimming stripped 0 bases from V and 5 bases from J, with 10 bases between. The germline V gene encodes CDR1 LGHNA and CDR2 YNFKEQ. CDR3 nucleotides: TGTGCCAGCAGCCAAGAACGGGGCGGGGAGACCCAGTACTTC. It encodes CASSQERGGETQYF.

The rearrangement uses TRBV5-1 and TRBJ2-5, with D uncertain. Trimming cost V 4 bases and J 5 bases, with 15 bases left between them. The CDR3 has 14 amino acids. The germline V gene encodes CDR1 SGHRS and CDR2 YFSETQ. CDR3 residues: CASSRDPTAETQYF. The CDR3 nucleotides read TGCGCCAGCAGCCGCGACCCCACCGCGGAGACCCAGTACTTC.

This clonotype has at least ten counts. The chain links TRBV5-1 to TRBJ1-6; a possible D gene is TRBD1 (6 bases). CDR3 size: 15 residues. Germline loops: CDR1 SGHRS, CDR2 YFSETQ. Trimming left V 5 bases short and J 5 bases short, with 14 bases between. CDR3 coding DNA: TGCGCCAGCAGTCGGTCGGGGGGCGATAATTCACCCCTCCACTTT. Residues: CASSRSGGDNSPLHF.

This clonotype has just a few counts. The CDR3 reads CASSLAQAGVGEQYV. The CDR3 nucleotides are TGTGCCAGCAGCTTAGCGCAAGCGGGGGTTGGGGAGCAGTACGTC. V and J are TRBV7-2 and TRBJ2-7; TRBD2 agrees at 8 bases. V shed 0 bases and J 7 bases; nucleotides not matched to a gene: 8. The CDR3 totals 15 residues. Germline values: CDR1 SGHTA, CDR2 FQGNSA.

The chain recombines TRBV6-6 with TRBJ2-7, with a tentative D call TRBD2 (6 bases). There are 15 residues in the CDR3. Trimming cost V 5 bases and J 6 bases, with 20 bases left between them. Per the germline V gene, CDR1 is MNHNY and CDR2 is SVGAGI (reference sequence). CDR3 sequence (DNA): TGTGCCAGCAGTCCTAGGTCTCGGAGGGGTGCCGAGCAGTACTTC. Translated, it gives CASSPRSRRGAEQYF.

This clonotype was counted many times. The gene calls are TRBV5-1 and TRBJ1-6, with 8 bases fitting TRBD1. Germline values: CDR1 SGHRS, CDR2 YFSETQ. This CDR3 contains 17 residues. J lost 7 bases, V lost 3 bases, and 12 bases had no gene match. The CDR3 DNA reads TGCGCCAGCAGCTCTGGACAGGGAGGGACCGTAAATTCACCCCTCCACTTT. It encodes CASSSGQGGTVNSPLHF. Drawing the rest from reference TRBV5-1 and TRBJ1-6, the complete variable domain is KAGVTQTPRYLIKTRGQQVTLSCSPISGHRSVSWYQQTPGQGLQFLFEYFSETQRNKGNFPGRFSGRQFSNSRSEMNVSTLELGDSALYLCASSSGQGGTVNSPLHFGNGTRLTVT.

V and J are TRBV12-3 or TRBV12-4 and TRBJ1-2, with a possible D match to TRBD1 (6 bases). V gave up 8 bases and J gave up 2 bases, with 15 bases separating them. The CDR3 length is 14 residues. As DNA, the CDR3 is TGTGCCAGCGGGCAAGACAGGAAGAACTATGGCTACACCTTC. Translating it yields CASGQDRKNYGYTF.

This clonotype was found many times. J is TRBJ2-2 and V is TRBV12-3 or TRBV12-4, with no clear D. CDR3 length equals 15 residues. V was cut by 3 bases and J by 2 bases, with 10 bases left in between. The CDR3 sequence: CASSFSARNTGELFF. In DNA form, the CDR3 reads TGTGCCAGCAGTTTCTCCGCCCGTAACACCGGGGAGCTGTTTTTT.

This clonotype was seen at least ten times. The chain carries TRBV5-1 and TRBJ2-5, with D possibly being TRBD2 (7 bases). Trimming took off 0 bases at V and 4 bases at J, with 16 bases between the two ends. The germline V gene has CDR1 SGHRS and CDR2 YFSETQ. The CDR3 runs 16 residues. The CDR3 nucleotides read TGCGCCAGCAGCTTGGATGGGGGCCGCGGGAGAGAGACCCAGTACTTC. Protein product: CASSLDGGRGRETQYF.

This clonotype was recorded a few times. J is TRBJ2-1 and V is TRBV5-1; 10 bases match TRBD2. CDR1 is SGHRS and CDR2 is YFSETQ in the germline V gene. Trimming took 8 bases from V and 4 from J; bases not matched to a gene: 6. The CDR3 has 14 residues. The CDR3 sequence is CASGAGGRYNEQFF. CDR3 nucleotide sequence: TGCGCCAGTGGAGCGGGGGGGCGATACAATGAGCAGTTCTTC.

This clonotype appeared a few times. The chain couples TRBV3-1 to TRBJ1-5; no firm D call. CDR1 is LGHDT, CDR2 YNNKEL, per germline (reference sequence). Deletions cut 1 base from V and 7 bases from J, with 8 bases between. The CDR3 is 13 amino acids. This CDR3 is CASSQGEFQPQHF. CDR3 sequence (DNA): TGTGCCAGCAGCCAAGGCGAATTCCAGCCCCAGCATTTT.

J is TRBJ2-5 and V is TRBV3-1, with 8 bases identical to TRBD2. V was clipped by 7 bases and J by 5 bases; unmatched bases: 9. CDR3 size: 14 residues. Germline CDR1 is LGHDT and CDR2 is YNNKEL (reference sequence). CDR3 in amino acids: CASTDGGADETQYF. The CDR3 region has the DNA TGTGCCAGCACGGACGGGGGGGCAGATGAGACCCAGTACTTC.

This clonotype was seen more than once but under ten times. This chain connects TRBV7-3 to TRBJ2-1; 11 bases match TRBD2. This CDR3 has 16 residues. The V segment lost 5 bases and the J segment 7 bases; nucleotides outside the gene matches: 10. Per germline, CDR1 SGHTA and CDR2 FQGTGA. Written as DNA, the CDR3 is TGTGCCAGCAGCCAATCTAGCGGGGGGATTCGAAATGAGCAGTTCTTC. Its protein product is CASSQSSGGIRNEQFF. The entire variable domain, with the rest obtained from reference TRBV7-3 and TRBJ2-1, is as follows: GAGVSQTPSNKVTEKGKYVELRCDPISGHTALYWYRQSLGQGPEFLIYFQGTGAADDSGLPNDRFFAVRPEGSVSTLKIQRTERGDSAVYLCASSQSSGGIRNEQFFGPGTRLTVL.

This clonotype turned up a few times. The chain carries TRBV19 and TRBJ1-1; 10 nucleotides agree with TRBD1. After removal of 5 bases from V and 1 base from J, the junction contained 7 bases not matched to a gene. Germline CDR1 LNHDA, CDR2 SQIVND (reference sequence). The CDR3 is made up of 16 amino acids. The CDR3 region is CASSAGTGASNTEAFF. In nucleotides, the CDR3 is TGTGCCAGTAGTGCCGGGACAGGGGCCTCGAACACTGAAGCTTTCTTT.

This clonotype was counted only a few times. The chain uses TRBV3-1 and TRBJ2-5; D is unresolved. This CDR3 has 13 amino acids. V lost 1 base to trimming and J lost 5 bases, with 8 bases between them. Germline CDR1 LGHDT, CDR2 YNNKEL (reference sequence). CDR3 coding DNA: TGTGCCAGCAGCCAAGGAGAGTACGAGACCCAGTACTTC. Encoded protein: CASSQGEYETQYF.

The gene calls are TRBV7-8 and TRBJ1-5, with no clear D. CDR3 size: 14 residues. V lost 3 bases and J lost 3, with 9 bases in between. Germline-derived CDR1 and CDR2 are SGHVS and FQNEAQ. DNA of the CDR3: TGTGCCAGCAGCTTCACCTCGTTCAATCAGCCCCAGCATTTT. It encodes CASSFTSFNQPQHF.

This clonotype has just a few counts. The CDR3 spells CASSPQGRNTGELFF. The DNA for the CDR3 is TGTGCCAGCAGCCCGCAGGGTAGGAACACCGGGGAGCTGTTTTTT. The rearrangement links TRBV7-3 to TRBJ2-2; TRBD1 is a possible D gene (5 bases). The CDR3 has 15 amino acids. V lost 5 bases, J lost 1 base, and 11 bases lay in between. Germline CDR1 SGHTA, CDR2 FQGTGA.